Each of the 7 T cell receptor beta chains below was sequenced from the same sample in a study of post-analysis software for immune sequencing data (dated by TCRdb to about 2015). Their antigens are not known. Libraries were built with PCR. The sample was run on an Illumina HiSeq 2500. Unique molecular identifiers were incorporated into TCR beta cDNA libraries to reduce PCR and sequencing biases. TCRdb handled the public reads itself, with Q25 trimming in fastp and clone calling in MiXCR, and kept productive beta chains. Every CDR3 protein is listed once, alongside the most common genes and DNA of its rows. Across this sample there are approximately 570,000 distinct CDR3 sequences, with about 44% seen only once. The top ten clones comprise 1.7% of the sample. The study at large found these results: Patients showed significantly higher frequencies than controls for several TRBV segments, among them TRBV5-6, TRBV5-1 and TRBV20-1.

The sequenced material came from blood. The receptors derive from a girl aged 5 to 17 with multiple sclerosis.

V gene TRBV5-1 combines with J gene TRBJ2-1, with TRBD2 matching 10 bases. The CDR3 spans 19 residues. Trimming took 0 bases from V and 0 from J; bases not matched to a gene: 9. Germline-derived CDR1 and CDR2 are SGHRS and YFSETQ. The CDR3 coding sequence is TGCGCCAGCAGCTTGGGGCTAGCGGGAGAAGGTGGCTCCTACAATGAGCAGTTCTTC. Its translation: CASSLGLAGEGGSYNEQFF.

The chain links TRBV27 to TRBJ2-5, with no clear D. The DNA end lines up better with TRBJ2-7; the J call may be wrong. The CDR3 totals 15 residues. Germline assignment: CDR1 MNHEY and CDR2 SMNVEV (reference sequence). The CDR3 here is CASSLQTGPTYEQYF. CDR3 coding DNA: TGTGCCAGCAGTTTACAAACCGGGCCAACCTACGAGCAGTACTTC.

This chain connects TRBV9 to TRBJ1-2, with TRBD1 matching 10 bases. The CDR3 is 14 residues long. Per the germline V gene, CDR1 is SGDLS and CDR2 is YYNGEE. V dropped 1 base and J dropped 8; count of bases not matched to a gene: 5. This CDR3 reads CASSVSGTGDGYTF. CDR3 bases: TGTGCCAGCAGCGTATCCGGGACAGGGGACGGCTACACCTTC.

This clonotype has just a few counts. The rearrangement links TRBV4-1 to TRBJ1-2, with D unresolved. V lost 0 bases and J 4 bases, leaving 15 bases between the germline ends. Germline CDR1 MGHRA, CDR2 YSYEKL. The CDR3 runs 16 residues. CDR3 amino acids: CASSQEPTGVIYGYTF. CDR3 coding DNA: TGCGCCAGCAGCCAAGAGCCGACCGGGGTCATCTATGGCTACACCTTC.

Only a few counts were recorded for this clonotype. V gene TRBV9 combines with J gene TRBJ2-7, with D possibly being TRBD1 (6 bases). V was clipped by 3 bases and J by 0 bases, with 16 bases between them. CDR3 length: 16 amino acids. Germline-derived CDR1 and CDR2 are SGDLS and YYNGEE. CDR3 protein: CASSARGDRTSYEQYF. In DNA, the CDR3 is TGTGCCAGCAGCGCCCGGGGCGACAGGACCTCCTACGAGCAGTACTTC.

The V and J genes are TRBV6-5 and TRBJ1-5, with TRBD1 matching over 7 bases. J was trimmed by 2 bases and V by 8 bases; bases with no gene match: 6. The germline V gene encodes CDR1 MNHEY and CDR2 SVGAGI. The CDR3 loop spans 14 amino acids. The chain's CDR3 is CASGGQRGNQPQHF. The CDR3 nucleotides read TGTGCCAGCGGGGGACAGAGGGGCAATCAGCCCCAGCATTTT.

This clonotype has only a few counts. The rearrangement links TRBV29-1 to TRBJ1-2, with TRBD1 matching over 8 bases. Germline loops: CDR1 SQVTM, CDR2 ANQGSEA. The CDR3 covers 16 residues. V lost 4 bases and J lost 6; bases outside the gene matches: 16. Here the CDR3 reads CSVGFWTGQVRDGYTF. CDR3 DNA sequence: TGCAGCGTTGGATTCTGGACAGGGCAGGTCCGAGATGGCTACACCTTC.